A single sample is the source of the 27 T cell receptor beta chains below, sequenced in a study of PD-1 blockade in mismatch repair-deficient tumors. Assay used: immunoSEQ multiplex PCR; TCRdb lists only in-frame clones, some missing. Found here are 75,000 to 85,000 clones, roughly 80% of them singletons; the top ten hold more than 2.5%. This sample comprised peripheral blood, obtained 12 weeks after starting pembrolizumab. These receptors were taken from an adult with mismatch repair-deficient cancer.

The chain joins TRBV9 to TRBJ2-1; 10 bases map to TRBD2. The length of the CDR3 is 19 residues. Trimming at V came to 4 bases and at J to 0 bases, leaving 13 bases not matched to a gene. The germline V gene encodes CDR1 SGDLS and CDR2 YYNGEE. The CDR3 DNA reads TGTGCCAGCAGCTCCCTCGGTAGCGGGAGGATTTCCTCCTACAATGAGCAGTTCTTC. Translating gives CASSSLGSGRISSYNEQFF.

The CDR3 DNA is TGTGCCGCCTGGCAGGGTTCGGGCACTGAAGCTTTCTTT. Amino acid sequence: CAAWQGSGTEAFF. The genes are TRBV25-1 and TRBJ1-1, with TRBD1 as a possible D gene (5 bases). The CDR3 has 13 residues. Germline V gene lookup returns CDR1 MGHDK and CDR2 SYGVNS. Deletions cut 11 bases from V and 4 bases from J, with 17 bases between.

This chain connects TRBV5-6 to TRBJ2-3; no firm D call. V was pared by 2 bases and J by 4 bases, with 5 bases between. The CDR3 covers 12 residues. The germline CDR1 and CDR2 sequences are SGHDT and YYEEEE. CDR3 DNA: TGTGCCAGCAGCTTCATCGCAGATACGCAGTATTTT. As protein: CASSFIADTQYF.

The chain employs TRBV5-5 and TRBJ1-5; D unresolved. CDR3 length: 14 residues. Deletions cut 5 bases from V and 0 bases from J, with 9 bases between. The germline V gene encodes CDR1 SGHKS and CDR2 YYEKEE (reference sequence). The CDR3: CASRGGDSNQPQHF. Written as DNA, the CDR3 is TGTGCCAGCAGGGGCGGAGATAGCAATCAGCCCCAGCATTTT.

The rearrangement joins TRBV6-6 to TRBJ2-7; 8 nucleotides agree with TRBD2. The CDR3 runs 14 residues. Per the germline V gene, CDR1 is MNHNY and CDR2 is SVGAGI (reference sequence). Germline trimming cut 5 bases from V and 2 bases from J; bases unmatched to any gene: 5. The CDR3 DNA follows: TGTGCCAGCAGTCTTAGCGGGAAACCCTACGAGCAGTACTTC. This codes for CASSLSGKPYEQYF.

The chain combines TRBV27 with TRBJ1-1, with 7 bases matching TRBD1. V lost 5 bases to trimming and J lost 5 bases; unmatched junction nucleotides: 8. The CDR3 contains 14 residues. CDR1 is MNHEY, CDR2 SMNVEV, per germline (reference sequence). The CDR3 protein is CASSPGGSLTEAFF. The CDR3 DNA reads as TGTGCCAGCAGTCCAGGGGGGAGTCTAACTGAAGCTTTCTTT.

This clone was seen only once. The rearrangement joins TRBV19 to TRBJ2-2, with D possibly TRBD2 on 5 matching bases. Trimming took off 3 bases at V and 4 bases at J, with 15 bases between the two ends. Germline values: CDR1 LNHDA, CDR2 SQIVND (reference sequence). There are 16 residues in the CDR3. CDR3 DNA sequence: TGTGCCAGTAGTATCGCAAGGCTAGCTGTCACCGGGGAGCTGTTTTTT. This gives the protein CASSIARLAVTGELFF.

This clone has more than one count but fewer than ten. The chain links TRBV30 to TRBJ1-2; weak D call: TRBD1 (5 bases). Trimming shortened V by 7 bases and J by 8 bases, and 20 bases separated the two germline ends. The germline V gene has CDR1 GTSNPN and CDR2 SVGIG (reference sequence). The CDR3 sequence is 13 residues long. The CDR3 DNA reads TGTGCCTTGAATCTCGGGACGGCCGGAGGCTACACCTTC. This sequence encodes CALNLGTAGGYTF.

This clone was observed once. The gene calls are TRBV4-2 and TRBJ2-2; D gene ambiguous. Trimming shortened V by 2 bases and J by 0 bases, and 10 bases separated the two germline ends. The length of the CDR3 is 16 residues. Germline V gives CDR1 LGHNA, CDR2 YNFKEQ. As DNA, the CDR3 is TGTGCCAGCAGCCAATTGAGACCTTCGAACACCGGGGAGCTGTTTTTT. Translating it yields CASSQLRPSNTGELFF.

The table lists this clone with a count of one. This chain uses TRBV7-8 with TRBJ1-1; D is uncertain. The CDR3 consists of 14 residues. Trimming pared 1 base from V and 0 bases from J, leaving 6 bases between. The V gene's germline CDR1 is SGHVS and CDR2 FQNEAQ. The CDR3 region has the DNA TGTGCCAGCAGCTTAGGCGGCATGAACACTGAAGCTTTCTTT. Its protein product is CASSLGGMNTEAFF.

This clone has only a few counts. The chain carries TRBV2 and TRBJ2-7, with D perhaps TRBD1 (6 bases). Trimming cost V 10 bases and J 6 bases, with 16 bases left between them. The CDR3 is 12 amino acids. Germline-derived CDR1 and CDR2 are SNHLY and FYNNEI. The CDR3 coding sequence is TGTGCCACTTCAACAGGGCCCGGCGAGCAGTACTTC. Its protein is CATSTGPGEQYF.

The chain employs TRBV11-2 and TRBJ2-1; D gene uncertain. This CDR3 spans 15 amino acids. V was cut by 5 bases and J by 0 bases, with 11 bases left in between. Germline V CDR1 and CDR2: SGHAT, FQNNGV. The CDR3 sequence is CASSPLLTSYNEQFF. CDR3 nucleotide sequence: TGTGCCAGCAGCCCCTTGTTAACCTCCTACAATGAGCAGTTCTTC. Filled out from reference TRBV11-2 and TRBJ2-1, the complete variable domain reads EAGVAQSPRYKIIEKRQSVAFWCNPISGHATLYWYQQILGQGPKLLIQFQNNGVVDDSQLPKDRFSAERLKGVDSTLKIQPAKLEDSAVYLCASSPLLTSYNEQFFGPGTRLTVL.

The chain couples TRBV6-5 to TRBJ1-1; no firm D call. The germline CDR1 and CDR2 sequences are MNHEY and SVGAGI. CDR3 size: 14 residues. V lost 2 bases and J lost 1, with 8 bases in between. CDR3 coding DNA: TGTGCCAGCAGTTACCCCGGAGGGAACACTGAAGCTTTCTTT. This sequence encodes CASSYPGGNTEAFF.

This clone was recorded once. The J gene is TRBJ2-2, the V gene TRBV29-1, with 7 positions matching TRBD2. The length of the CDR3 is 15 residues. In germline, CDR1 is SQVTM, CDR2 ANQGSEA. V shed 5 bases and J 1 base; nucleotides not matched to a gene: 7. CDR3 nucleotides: TGCAGCGTTAGACATGCTAGCGGGAACACCGGGGAGCTGTTTTTT. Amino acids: CSVRHASGNTGELFF.

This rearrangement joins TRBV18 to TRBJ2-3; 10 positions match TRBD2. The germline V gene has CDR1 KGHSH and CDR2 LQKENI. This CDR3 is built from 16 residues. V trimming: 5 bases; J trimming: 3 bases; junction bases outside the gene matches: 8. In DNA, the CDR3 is TGTGCCAGCTCAGCCACGGGACTAGCGTTAACAGATACGCAGTATTTT. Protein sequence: CASSATGLALTDTQYF.

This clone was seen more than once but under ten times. The DNA of the CDR3 is TGTGCCAGCAGGAGCCGGGACAGGAGCGATGAGCAGTTCTTC. Its protein is CASRSRDRSDEQFF. The chain couples TRBV6-5 to TRBJ2-1; 8 bases are shared with TRBD1. This CDR3 has 14 amino acids. Trimming cost V 6 bases and J 8 bases; bases outside gene matches: 9. Germline assignment: CDR1 MNHEY and CDR2 SVGAGI.

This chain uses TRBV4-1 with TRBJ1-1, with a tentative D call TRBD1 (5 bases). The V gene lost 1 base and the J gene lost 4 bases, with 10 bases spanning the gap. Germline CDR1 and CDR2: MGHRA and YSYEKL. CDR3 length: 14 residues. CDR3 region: CASSQGDRGTEAFF. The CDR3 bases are TGCGCCAGCAGCCAAGGAGATAGGGGCACTGAAGCTTTCTTT.

In nucleotides, the CDR3 is TGTGCCAGCTCACCGTCCGGGACTAGTCTCCACAATGAGCAGTTCTTC. Translation: CASSPSGTSLHNEQFF. The chain uses TRBV18 and TRBJ2-1, with 8 bases lining up with TRBD2. The CDR3 loop spans 16 amino acids. V dropped 3 bases and J dropped 5; count of bases not matched to a gene: 9. The germline V gene encodes CDR1 KGHSH and CDR2 LQKENI.

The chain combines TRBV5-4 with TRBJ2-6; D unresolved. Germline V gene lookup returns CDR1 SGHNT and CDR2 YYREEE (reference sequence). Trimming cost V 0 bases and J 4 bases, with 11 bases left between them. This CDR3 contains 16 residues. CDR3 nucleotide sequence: TGTGCCAGCAGCTTGGTCGACCCCTCCGGGGCCAACGTCCTGACTTTC. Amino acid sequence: CASSLVDPSGANVLTF.

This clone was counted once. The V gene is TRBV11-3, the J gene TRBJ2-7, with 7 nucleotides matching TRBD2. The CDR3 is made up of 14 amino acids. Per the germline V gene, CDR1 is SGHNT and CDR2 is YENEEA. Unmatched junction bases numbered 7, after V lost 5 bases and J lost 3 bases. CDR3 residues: CASSPSGILYEQYF. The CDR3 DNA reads TGTGCCAGCAGCCCGAGCGGGATCCTCTACGAGCAGTACTTC.

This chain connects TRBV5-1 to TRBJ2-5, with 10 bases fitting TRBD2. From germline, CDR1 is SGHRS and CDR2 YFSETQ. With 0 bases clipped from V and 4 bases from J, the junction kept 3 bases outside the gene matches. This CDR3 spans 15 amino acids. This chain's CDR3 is CASSLDGTSVETQYF. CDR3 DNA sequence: TGCGCCAGCAGCTTGGATGGGACTAGCGTAGAGACCCAGTACTTC. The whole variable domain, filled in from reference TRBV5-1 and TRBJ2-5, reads KAGVTQTPRYLIKTRGQQVTLSCSPISGHRSVSWYQQTPGQGLQFLFEYFSETQRNKGNFPGRFSGRQFSNSRSEMNVSTLELGDSALYLCASSLDGTSVETQYFGPGTRLLVL.

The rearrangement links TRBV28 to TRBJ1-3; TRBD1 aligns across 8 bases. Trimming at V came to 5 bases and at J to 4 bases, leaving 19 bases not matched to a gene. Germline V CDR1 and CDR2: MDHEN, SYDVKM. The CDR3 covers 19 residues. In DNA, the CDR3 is TGTGCCAGCAGTCGACGACGGGGACTACAGGGGGTAGGGGGAAACACCATATATTTT. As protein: CASSRRRGLQGVGGNTIYF.

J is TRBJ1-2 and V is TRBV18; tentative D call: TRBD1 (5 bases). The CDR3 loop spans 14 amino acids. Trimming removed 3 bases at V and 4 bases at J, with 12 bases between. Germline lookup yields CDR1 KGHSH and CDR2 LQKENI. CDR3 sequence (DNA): TGTGCCAGCTCACCTGCGGGACGGCCCTATGGCTACACCTTC. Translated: CASSPAGRPYGYTF. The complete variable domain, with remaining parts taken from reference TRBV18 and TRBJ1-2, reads NAGVMQNPRHLVRRRGQEARLRCSPMKGHSHVYWYRQLPEEGLKFMVYLQKENIIDESGMPKERFSAEFPKEGPSILRIQQVVRGDSAAYFCASSPAGRPYGYTFGSGTRLTVV.

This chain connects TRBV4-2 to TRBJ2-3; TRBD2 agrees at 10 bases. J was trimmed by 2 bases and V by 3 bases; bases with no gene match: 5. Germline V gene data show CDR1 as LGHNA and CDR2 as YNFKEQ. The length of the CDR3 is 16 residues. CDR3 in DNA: TGTGCCAGCAGCCATGGACTAGCGGCTGACACAGATACGCAGTATTTT. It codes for CASSHGLAADTDTQYF.

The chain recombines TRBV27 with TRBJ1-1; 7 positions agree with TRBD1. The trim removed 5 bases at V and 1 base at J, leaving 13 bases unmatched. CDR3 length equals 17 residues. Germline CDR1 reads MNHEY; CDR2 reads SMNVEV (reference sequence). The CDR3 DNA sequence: TGTGCCAGCAGTGTGGGACAGTTTGGGTCTCCGAACACTGAAGCTTTCTTT. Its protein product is CASSVGQFGSPNTEAFF.

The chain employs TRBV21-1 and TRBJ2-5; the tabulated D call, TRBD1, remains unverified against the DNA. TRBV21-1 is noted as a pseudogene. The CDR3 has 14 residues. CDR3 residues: CASSKDASQETQYF. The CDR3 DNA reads TGTGCCAGCAGCAAAGATGCCAGCCAAGAGACCCAGTACTTC.

DNA for the CDR3: TGTGCCAGCAGCGCCGACAGGGGGGCTGGAAAACTGTTTTTT. Its translation is CASSADRGAGKLFF. The J gene is TRBJ1-4, the V gene TRBV5-6; 9 bases line up with TRBD1. Trimming removed 4 bases from V and 10 bases from J; junction bases left unmatched: 8. Germline CDR1 SGHDT, CDR2 YYEEEE. This CDR3 is built from 14 residues.